The 21 T cell receptor beta chains in this list originate from one sample, sequenced in a study of tumor-infiltrating lymphocytes in localized non-small cell lung cancer (dated by TCRdb to 2020 to 2023). Library generation was performed with the immunoSEQ multiplex PCR assay. Imported from immuneACCESS, the table was reduced by TCRdb to in-frame sequences with V and J called. These copies leave out some clones; in studies compared against another copy, an unresolved V gene accounts for under half, and the cause of the remainder is not known. In all, the sample holds some 15,000 clones, and around 84% of those were seen once. The ten largest clones represent approximately 10% of the sample. The sequenced material came from uninvolved lung tissue not adjacent to the tumor. These receptors originate from a human donor with non-small cell lung cancer.

This clone was detected a few times. This chain joins TRBV5-4 and TRBJ2-3; 8 bases align to TRBD2. The germline CDR1 and CDR2 sequences are SGHNT and YYREEE (reference sequence). With V trimmed by 2 bases and J by 3 bases, 2 bases remained unmatched. This CDR3 comprises 14 residues. Written as DNA, the CDR3 is TGTGCCAGCAGCTTACCTAGCGGGACAGATACGCAGTATTTT. It specifies CASSLPSGTDTQYF.

The chain carries TRBV28 and TRBJ2-1; D call uncertain. The CDR3 is 13 residues long. Germline V gene data show CDR1 as MDHEN and CDR2 as SYDVKM. Trimming shortened V by 5 bases and J by 5 bases, and 10 bases separated the two germline ends. CDR3 nucleotides: TGTGCCAGCAGTCTAGGACGGAACAATGAGCAGTTCTTC. Protein: CASSLGRNNEQFF.

This chain links TRBV9 with TRBJ2-3; D unresolved. Germline values: CDR1 SGDLS, CDR2 YYNGEE. V lost 4 bases and J 6 bases, leaving 9 bases between the germline ends. The length of the CDR3 is 12 residues. The DNA of the CDR3 is TGTGCCAGCAGCCCGGCGACGGATACGCAGTATTTT. It codes for CASSPATDTQYF.

This clone was detected only a few times. The chain joins TRBV29-1 to TRBJ2-3; 12 bases map to TRBD2. Germline V gene sequence: CDR1 SQVTM, CDR2 ANQGSEA. This CDR3 has 14 residues. With V trimmed by 6 bases and J by 3 bases, 4 bases remained unmatched. DNA for the CDR3: TGCAGCGTCGGACTAGCGGGAATTACAGATACGCAGTATTTT. Protein: CSVGLAGITDTQYF.

This clone qualifies as large. The chain employs TRBV30 and TRBJ1-1; 8 nucleotides align to TRBD1. The CDR3 runs to 14 residues. V was clipped by 5 bases and J by 0 bases; unmatched bases: 5. Germline assignment: CDR1 GTSNPN and CDR2 SVGIG (reference sequence). DNA for the CDR3: TGTGCCTGGGACAGGGGCCTACTGAACACTGAAGCTTTCTTT. Translation: CAWDRGLLNTEAFF. Based on the CDR3 plus reference TRBV30 and TRBJ1-1, the full variable domain is SQTIHQWPATLVQPVGSPLSLECTVEGTSNPNLYWYRQAAGRGLQLLFYSVGIGQISSEVPQNLSASRPQDRQFILSSKKLLLSDSGFYLCAWDRGLLNTEAFFGQGTRLTVV.

This clone has a single count. The chain has TRBV2 and TRBJ2-7; 7 positions agree with TRBD2. The CDR3 contains 13 residues. Germline V CDR1 and CDR2: SNHLY, FYNNEI. The junction had 4 bases not matched to a gene; V was cut back by 8 bases and J by 0 bases. In nucleotides, the CDR3 is TGTGCCAGCGTTGGCGGGAGCTCCTACGAGCAGTACTTC. The encoded protein is CASVGGSSYEQYF. The full variable domain, with the rest looked up from reference TRBV2 and TRBJ2-7, is EPEVTQTPSHQVTQMGQEVILRCVPISNHLYFYWYRQILGQKVEFLVSFYNNEISEKSEIFDDQFSVERPDGSNFTLKIRSTKLEDSAMYFCASVGGSSYEQYFGPGTRLTVT.

This clone has just a few counts. The gene calls are TRBV19 and TRBJ1-4, with 8 nucleotides matching TRBD1. CDR3 size: 14 residues. CDR1 and CDR2 from the germline V gene are LNHDA and SQIVND (reference sequence). J lost 5 bases, V lost 6 bases, and 5 bases had no gene match. CDR3 nucleotides: TGTGCCAGTAGATCAGGGGGCGACAATGAAAAACTGTTTTTT. It is translated as CASRSGGDNEKLFF.

This clone was seen a handful of times. The genes are TRBV6-1 and TRBJ2-1; no reliable D call. Germline CDR1 reads MNHNS; CDR2 reads SASEGT. Trimming removed 2 bases at V and 15 bases at J, with 5 bases between. This CDR3 has 9 amino acids. CDR3 in amino acids: CASSESRFF. The CDR3 DNA follows: TGTGCCAGCAGTGAAAGCCGGTTCTTC.

On this clone itself: The sample holds other DNA sequences that translate to the same CDR3. This sequence joins TRBV19 and TRBJ2-1; TRBD2 aligns across 7 bases. This CDR3 has 17 residues. V shed 3 bases, J shed 7 bases, and the junction held 15 bases outside the gene matches. CDR1 and CDR2 from the germline V gene are LNHDA and SQIVND (reference sequence). DNA of the CDR3: TGTGCCAGTAGTATTGGAAGATTGGTGGGAGGGCCAAATGAGCAGTTCTTC. As protein: CASSIGRLVGGPNEQFF. Filled out from reference TRBV19 and TRBJ2-1, the complete variable domain reads DGGITQSPKYLFRKEGQNVTLSCEQNLNHDAMYWYRQDPGQGLRLIYYSQIVNDFQKGDIAEGYSVSREKKESFPLTVTSAQKNPTAFYLCASSIGRLVGGPNEQFFGPGTRLTVL.

The rearrangement links TRBV28 to TRBJ1-2, with a possible D match to TRBD1 (6 bases). The CDR3 contains 16 residues. CDR1 and CDR2 (germline): MDHEN, SYDVKM. Trimming shortened V by 7 bases and J by 8 bases, and 26 bases separated the two germline ends. The CDR3 coding sequence is TGTGCCAGCACCTTTGTGGGGCCAGGGGACTCGGCCGGCTACACCTTC. Translation gives CASTFVGPGDSAGYTF.

The V call is TRBV9, the J call TRBJ2-7; D gene ambiguous. The V gene's germline CDR1 is SGDLS and CDR2 YYNGEE. The CDR3 runs to 14 residues. V lost 2 bases and J 3 bases, leaving 12 bases between the germline ends. The CDR3: CASSVGSPDYEQYF. The CDR3 nucleotides are TGTGCCAGCAGCGTCGGGTCTCCCGACTACGAGCAGTACTTC.

The rearrangement uses TRBV6-8 and TRBJ2-7; a weak D match, TRBD2 (7 bases). The CDR3 runs 14 residues. Looked up from germline, CDR1 is MNHGY and CDR2 is SAAAGT. V dropped 7 bases and J dropped 6 bases, with 19 bases sitting between them. For the CDR3, the DNA is TGTGCCAGCACCCTTAGCCGCGGGGGCCGCGAGCAGTACTTC. It yields the protein CASTLSRGGREQYF.

V and J are TRBV14 and TRBJ2-7; a possible D gene is TRBD1 (6 bases). CDR3 length: 15 residues. CDR1 and CDR2 (germline): SGHDN, FVKESK. Between the trimmed V and J ends, which lost 2 bases and 5 bases, there was a span of 16 bases. The CDR3 protein is CASSQRGYKGNEQYF. Here the CDR3 DNA reads TGTGCCAGCAGCCAAAGGGGGTATAAGGGAAACGAGCAGTACTTC.

The rearrangement uses TRBV5-1 and TRBJ2-5; no definite D call. Trimming cost V 5 bases and J 2 bases, with 10 bases left between them. Germline V gives CDR1 SGHRS, CDR2 YFSETQ. This CDR3 is built from 13 residues. In DNA form, the CDR3 reads TGCGCCAGCAGGACCGGGCTTCAAGAGACCCAGTACTTC. Translating it yields CASRTGLQETQYF. The variable domain in full, with the rest retrieved from reference TRBV5-1 and TRBJ2-5, is KAGVTQTPRYLIKTRGQQVTLSCSPISGHRSVSWYQQTPGQGLQFLFEYFSETQRNKGNFPGRFSGRQFSNSRSEMNVSTLELGDSALYLCASRTGLQETQYFGPGTRLLVL.

This clone appeared a few times. The rearrangement uses TRBV5-1 and TRBJ2-3, with a weak D call TRBD2 (5 bases). V gave up 5 bases and J gave up 1 base, with 11 bases separating them. The CDR3 consists of 14 residues. From germline, CDR1 is SGHRS and CDR2 YFSETQ. CDR3 sequence reads: CASRAMEGTDTQYF. The CDR3 coding sequence is TGCGCCAGCAGGGCGATGGAGGGCACAGATACGCAGTATTTT.

V and J are TRBV5-1 and TRBJ2-7; D not certain. The germline CDR1 and CDR2 sequences are SGHRS and YFSETQ. V was clipped by 3 bases and J by 3 bases, with 13 bases between them. The CDR3 extends over 14 amino acids. CDR3 nucleotides: TGCGCCAGCAGCTCTTCGGCTGCTGACTACGAGCAGTACTTC. Translation: CASSSSAADYEQYF.

This clone was detected once. The V call is TRBV7-9, the J call TRBJ1-5, with D hard to call. Germline V gene sequence: CDR1 SEHNR, CDR2 FQNEAQ (reference sequence). This CDR3 has 13 amino acids. V was shortened by 0 bases and J by 4 bases, with 4 bases between the two germline ends. The CDR3 spells CASSLAANQPQHF. The DNA for the CDR3 is TGTGCCAGCAGCTTAGCGGCAAATCAGCCCCAGCATTTT.

The chain combines TRBV27 with TRBJ1-4, with 9 positions matching TRBD1. Germline V gene data show CDR1 as MNHEY and CDR2 as SMNVEV (reference sequence). The CDR3 runs to 15 residues. Trimming took 8 bases from V and 8 from J; bases not matched to a gene: 12. Written as DNA, the CDR3 is TGTGCCAGCTCCACCCCCGGGACAGGGCCGGAAAAACTGTTTTTT. Protein sequence: CASSTPGTGPEKLFF.

The CDR3 DNA sequence: TGCGCCAGCAGCTTACAGGGGATGAACACTGAAGCTTTCTTT. Protein sequence: CASSLQGMNTEAFF. The V and J genes are TRBV5-1 and TRBJ1-1, with TRBD1 matching 7 bases. The V segment lost 2 bases and the J segment 0 bases; nucleotides outside the gene matches: 1. Germline values: CDR1 SGHRS, CDR2 YFSETQ. The CDR3 sequence is 14 residues long.

The J gene is TRBJ2-1, the V gene TRBV12-5, with 11 bases fitting TRBD2. CDR3 length: 17 amino acids. The J segment lost 0 bases and the V segment lost 6 bases, leaving 7 bases of the junction unmatched. Germline CDR1 LGHNT, CDR2 FRNRAP. The CDR3 loop is CASGRTSGLSSYNEQFF. The CDR3 DNA reads as TGTGCTAGTGGCAGGACTAGCGGGTTAAGCTCCTACAATGAGCAGTTCTTC.

CDR3 DNA: TGTGCCAGCAGTGGGGGACAGGGCTCCTACGAGCAGTACTTC. It codes for CASSGGQGSYEQYF. The chain is built from TRBV2 and TRBJ2-7; TRBD1 aligns across 9 bases. Germline V lookup: CDR1 SNHLY, CDR2 FYNNEI. This CDR3 has 14 amino acids. After removal of 4 bases from V and 0 bases from J, the junction contained 1 base not matched to a gene.